This T cell receptor (beta chain) was sequenced in a study of control samples from healthy donors and cancer patients. The CDR3 is made up of 16 amino acids. Germline lookup yields CDR1 SGHTA and CDR2 FQGNSA. Trimming removed 1 base from V and 0 bases from J, with 13 bases in between. Only in-frame clones appear in the TCRdb table, and some are missing; sequencing was by immunoSEQ multiplex PCR. The sample lists around 140,000 clones, 91% occurring once. The chain has TRBV7-2 and TRBJ2-7; tentatively, D is TRBD1 or TRBD2 (6 bases each). The sequence was collected from a man aged 18 to 30 in good health. Material for sequencing was blood. CDR3 coding DNA: TGTGCCAGCAGCTTAGTAGGAGGGGGGAGCTCCTACGAGCAGTACTTC. This translates into CASSLVGGGSSYEQYF. Combining the CDR3 with reference TRBV7-2 and TRBJ2-7 gives the whole variable domain GAGVSQSPSNKVTEKGKDVELRCDPISGHTALYWYRQSLGQGLEFLIYFQGNSAPDKSGLPSDRFSAERTGGSVSTLTIQRTQQEDSAVYLCASSLVGGGSSYEQYFGPGTRLTVT.